These 8 T cell receptor beta chains originate from one sample sequenced in a study of T cells after yellow fever vaccination. TCRdb redid the calling of the 5' RACE reads with MiXCR, one entry per CDR3 protein. This table holds 500,000 to 650,000 distinct CDR3 sequences, 9% to 15% found once. The input for sequencing was PBMCs, taken on the day of the yellow fever booster vaccination. These TCRs come from a man aged 30 to 45 who received the YFV17D yellow fever vaccine.

The chain carries TRBV9 and TRBJ2-5; 7 bases are a match to TRBD1. This CDR3 contains 15 residues. V trimming: 0 bases; J trimming: 4 bases; junction bases outside the gene matches: 6. Germline CDR1 SGDLS, CDR2 YYNGEE. CDR3 in amino acids: CASSVAKQGRETQYF. The DNA for the CDR3 is TGTGCCAGCAGCGTAGCAAAACAGGGGAGAGAGACCCAGTACTTC.

The chain links TRBV29-1 to TRBJ2-7; D assignment may be TRBD1 or TRBD2 (5 bases each). The germline gives CDR1 SQVTM, CDR2 ANQGSEA. Trimming cost V 5 bases and J 3 bases, with 17 bases left between them. This CDR3 comprises 14 residues. The CDR3 bases are TGCAGCGTTAAGTTTGGCGAGGGGTACTACGAGCAGTACTTC. Protein product: CSVKFGEGYYEQYF.

The chain is built from TRBV15 and TRBJ2-7; 9 positions match TRBD1. CDR1 is LNHNV and CDR2 is YYDKDF in the germline V gene (reference sequence). The CDR3 has 14 residues. Trimming cost V 4 bases and J 6 bases; bases outside gene matches: 7. This chain's CDR3 is CATSIRTGEVEQYF. The CDR3 coding sequence is TGTGCCACCAGCATTAGGACAGGGGAAGTCGAGCAGTACTTC.

This clonotype turned up a few times. This chain uses TRBV20-1 with TRBJ2-2, with D possibly matching TRBD1 (5 bases). V lost 4 bases and J 1 base, leaving 13 bases between the germline ends. From germline, CDR1 is DFQATT and CDR2 SNEGSKA (reference sequence). The CDR3 totals 15 residues. The CDR3 coding sequence is TGCAGTGCTACGACAGTTAACCAGAACACCGGGGAGCTGTTTTTT. It is translated as CSATTVNQNTGELFF.

The rearrangement uses TRBV20-1 and TRBJ2-7, with 7 positions matching TRBD1. The germline CDR1 and CDR2 sequences are DFQATT and SNEGSKA (reference sequence). Trimming at V came to 6 bases and at J to 1 base, leaving 6 bases not matched to a gene. The CDR3 spans 13 residues. The CDR3 DNA sequence: TGCAGTGCCAGCAGGGGGTTTTCCTACGAGCAGTACTTC. Protein sequence: CSASRGFSYEQYF.

The V gene is TRBV12-3 or TRBV12-4, the J gene TRBJ2-1; the match to TRBD2 covers 15 bases. Trimming removed 7 bases from V and 9 bases from J; junction bases left unmatched: 4. The CDR3 length is 14 residues. CDR3 nucleotide sequence: TGTGCCAGCACCCCGGGACTAGCGGGAGGTGAGCAGTTCTTC. Translated: CASTPGLAGGEQFF.

This clonotype was seen only a few times. J is TRBJ2-4 and V is TRBV7-6, with 8 bases matching TRBD1. The CDR3 is 14 residues long. V shed 1 base, J shed 9 bases, and the junction held 5 bases outside the gene matches. Germline values: CDR1 SGHVS, CDR2 FNYEAQ. Written as DNA, the CDR3 is TGTGCCAGCAGCTTAGTCGGACAGGGCCCCATTCAGTACTTC. Amino acids: CASSLVGQGPIQYF.

This clonotype was counted only a few times. The chain carries TRBV12-3 or TRBV12-4 and TRBJ2-3; 12 bases are a match to TRBD1. The CDR3 spans 16 residues. Unmatched junction bases numbered 7, after V lost 4 bases and J lost 5 bases. The CDR3: CASSSPGQGAKDTQYF. The CDR3 bases are TGTGCCAGCAGTTCCCCGGGACAGGGGGCAAAAGATACGCAGTATTTT.